Below, 18 T cell receptor beta chains from the same sample are listed, as sequenced in a study of post-analysis software for immune sequencing data. Study-level findings and limits: Relative to controls, patients had 5 or 6 TRBV segments at higher frequency, with TRBV5-6, TRBV5-1 and TRBV20-1 among these.

These receptors have no known antigen. cDNA libraries of TCR beta carried unique molecular identifiers. Via MiXCR, TCRdb re-called the PCR reads, giving one row per CDR3 protein. The repertoire holds roughly 570,000 distinct CDR3 sequences, with about a third as singletons. The sample taken for sequencing was blood. The origin of the receptors is a girl younger than 18 with multiple sclerosis.

This clonotype was seen a handful of times. The chain carries TRBV7-9 and TRBJ2-7; no definite D call. Germline V gives CDR1 SEHNR, CDR2 FQNEAQ (reference sequence). Trimming pared 3 bases from V and 1 base from J, leaving 10 bases between. CDR3 length equals 14 residues. The CDR3 DNA sequence: TGTGCCAGCAGCTTCCTGACGGGTTCCTACGAGCAGTACTTC. Translating it yields CASSFLTGSYEQYF.

Worth noting for this clonotype: An end of the junction does not agree with germline; a read error may underlie this. This rearrangement joins TRBV4-2 to TRBJ1-2, with 7 bases matching TRBD1. This CDR3 comprises 14 residues. Germline assignment: CDR1 LGHNA and CDR2 YNFKEQ. The CDR3 is CAGSLDRELSGYTF. The DNA for the CDR3 is TGTGCCGGCAGCCTCGACAGGGAGCTAAGTGGCTACACCTTC.

This chain links TRBV29-1 with TRBJ1-1; the D gene is possibly TRBD1 (5 bases). Trimming removed 6 bases at V and 0 bases at J, with 20 bases between. This CDR3 has 16 residues. The germline gives CDR1 SQVTM, CDR2 ANQGSEA. The CDR3 spells CSVARDPSSMNTEAFF. CDR3 nucleotides: TGCAGCGTCGCTAGGGACCCGAGTTCCATGAACACTGAAGCTTTCTTT.

This clonotype was seen a few times. The chain is built from TRBV12-3 or TRBV12-4 and TRBJ1-1; D is perhaps TRBD1 (5 bases). The CDR3 extends over 14 amino acids. With 3 bases removed from V and 4 bases from J, the gap between germline ends came to 12 bases. CDR3 protein: CASSLEGVGTEAFF. CDR3 bases: TGTGCCAGCAGTTTGGAAGGGGTAGGCACTGAAGCTTTCTTT.

For this clonotype: This may come from a read error, since a much larger clone is one base off. The chain joins TRBV3-1 to TRBJ1-1; 7 positions match TRBD1. CDR1 and CDR2 (germline): LGHDT, YNNKEL (reference sequence). The CDR3 totals 13 residues. CDR3 in DNA: TGTGCCGGCAGCCAAGCAGGGGGCACTGAAGCTTTCTTT. It is translated as CAGSQAGGTEAFF.

This clonotype was counted a few times. V usage is TRBV6-5 and J usage is TRBJ2-1, with D maybe TRBD1 (6 bases). CDR1 and CDR2 from the germline V gene are MNHEY and SVGAGI. The CDR3 runs 15 residues. Trimming removed 7 bases from V and 0 bases from J, with 13 bases in between. Here the CDR3 DNA reads TGTGCCAGCACCGAACAGGGTAGCTCCTACAATGAGCAGTTCTTC. Protein: CASTEQGSSYNEQFF.

The J gene is TRBJ2-5, the V gene TRBV20-1; 11 bases are a match to TRBD2. The CDR3 has 18 residues. The V segment lost 6 bases and the J segment 4 bases; nucleotides outside the gene matches: 19. Germline CDR1 DFQATT, CDR2 SNEGSKA (reference sequence). CDR3 sequence reads: CSATDPGLAAKRGETQYF. DNA of the CDR3: TGCAGTGCAACCGACCCGGGACTAGCGGCCAAGAGGGGAGAGACCCAGTACTTC.

This chain uses TRBV12-3 or TRBV12-4 with TRBJ2-7, with a weak D call TRBD1 (6 bases). The V and J ends lost 8 bases and 4 bases respectively, with 21 bases between them. There are 15 residues in the CDR3. CDR3 bases: TGTGCCAGCTCCCCAGGGGCAGGTAGCCTTTACGAGCAGTACTTC. The encoded protein is CASSPGAGSLYEQYF.

This clonotype came up a few times. V usage is TRBV3-1 and J usage is TRBJ2-5; D gene ambiguous. The germline V and J ends were trimmed by 0 bases and 11 bases, with 10 bases remaining between them. The CDR3 loop spans 12 amino acids. Germline CDR1 LGHDT, CDR2 YNNKEL (reference sequence). The CDR3 here is CASSQDKRGQYF. Written as DNA, the CDR3 is TGTGCCAGCAGCCAAGATAAGAGAGGACAGTACTTC.

This clonotype was observed a few times. The chain combines TRBV5-1 with TRBJ1-2, with TRBD1 matching 12 bases. J lost 4 bases, V lost 4 bases, and 2 bases had no gene match. The CDR3 runs 14 residues. Germline loops: CDR1 SGHRS, CDR2 YFSETQ. The CDR3 loop reads CASSGTGGRYGYTF. In DNA, the CDR3 is TGCGCCAGCAGCGGGACAGGGGGCCGCTATGGCTACACCTTC.

This chain uses TRBV6-6 with TRBJ2-1; maybe TRBD2 (6 bases). CDR3 length: 14 amino acids. Germline CDR1 reads MNHNY; CDR2 reads SVGAGI (reference sequence). V shed 2 bases and J shed 6 bases, with 11 bases lying between them. CDR3 DNA: TGTGCCAGCAGTTACGGCGGGGACGGCAATGAGCAGTTCTTC. Amino acid sequence: CASSYGGDGNEQFF.

This clonotype showed up just a few times. The chain carries TRBV7-2 and TRBJ2-7; 9 nucleotides agree with TRBD2. The V gene end was trimmed by 3 bases and the J gene end by 0 bases; junction bases not matched to a gene: 9. The CDR3 has 17 amino acids. CDR1 and CDR2 from the germline V gene are SGHTA and FQGNSA. The CDR3 here is CASSFPLAGQNSYEQYF. The CDR3 DNA sequence: TGTGCCAGCAGCTTTCCTCTAGCGGGGCAAAACTCCTACGAGCAGTACTTC.

This chain connects TRBV4-1 to TRBJ1-2; D not resolved. The ends were cut back, 1 base at V and 3 bases at J, with 9 bases in the middle. The CDR3 contains 14 residues. In germline, CDR1 is MGHRA, CDR2 YSYEKL. The CDR3 DNA follows: TGCGCCAGCAGCCAAGCTGGGGATTACTATGGCTACACCTTC. It specifies CASSQAGDYYGYTF.

V gene TRBV11-2 combines with J gene TRBJ2-5; 12 bases match TRBD2. TRBJ2-7 matches the DNA end more closely, so the J call is doubtful. The CDR3 spans 15 residues. CDR1 is SGHAT, CDR2 FQNNGV, per germline. CDR3 coding DNA: TGTGCCAGCAGCTTGGAACTAGCGGGGGGATACGAGCAGTACTTC. Translation gives CASSLELAGGYEQYF.

This clonotype was counted only a few times. This chain uses TRBV20-1 with TRBJ1-6, with TRBD1 matching over 8 bases. Germline V gives CDR1 DFQATT, CDR2 SNEGSKA (reference sequence). The CDR3 covers 17 residues. After removal of 0 bases from V and 10 bases from J, the junction contained 14 bases not matched to a gene. CDR3 protein: CSARDEGQGISASPLHF. CDR3 bases: TGCAGTGCTAGAGATGAAGGACAGGGAATTTCGGCCTCACCCCTCCACTTT.

The CDR3 here is CSATGTGSPGANVLTF. In DNA, the CDR3 is TGCAGTGCCACCGGGACAGGGAGTCCTGGGGCCAACGTCCTGACTTTC. The genes are TRBV20-1 and TRBJ2-6; the match to TRBD1 covers 9 bases. This CDR3 comprises 16 residues. CDR1 is DFQATT, CDR2 SNEGSKA, per germline (reference sequence). The J segment lost 2 bases and the V segment lost 6 bases, leaving 8 bases of the junction unmatched.

This clonotype was picked up a small number of times. The chain links TRBV7-3 to TRBJ1-2, with 8 bases fitting TRBD1. The CDR3 runs to 14 residues. Germline loops: CDR1 SGHTA, CDR2 FQGTGA. V lost 0 bases and J lost 6; bases outside the gene matches: 3. DNA for the CDR3: TGTGCCAGCAGCTTAACGACAGGGGTCGATGGCTACACCTTC. It is translated as CASSLTTGVDGYTF.

In this sample, this clonotype turned up a few times. The rearrangement joins TRBV29-1 to TRBJ2-2; D unresolved. V lost 4 bases and J 7 bases, leaving 7 bases between the germline ends. CDR3 length: 11 residues. Looked up from germline, CDR1 is SQVTM and CDR2 is ANQGSEA. The CDR3 DNA sequence: TGCAGCGTTGCGGCAGGCGGGGAGCTGTTTTTT. This gives the protein CSVAAGGELFF.